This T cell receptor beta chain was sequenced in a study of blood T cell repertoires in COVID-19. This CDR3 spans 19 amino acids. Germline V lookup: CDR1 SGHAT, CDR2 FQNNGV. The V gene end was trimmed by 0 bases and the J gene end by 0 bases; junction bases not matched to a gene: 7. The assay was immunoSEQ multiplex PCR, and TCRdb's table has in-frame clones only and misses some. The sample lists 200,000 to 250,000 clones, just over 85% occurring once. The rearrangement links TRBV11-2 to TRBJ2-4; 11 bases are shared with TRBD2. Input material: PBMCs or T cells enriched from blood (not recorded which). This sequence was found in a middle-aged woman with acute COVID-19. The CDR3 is CASSLEQGGLAVAKNIQYF. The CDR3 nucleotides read TGTGCCAGCAGCTTAGAACAAGGGGGACTAGCGGTAGCCAAAAACATTCAGTACTTC.